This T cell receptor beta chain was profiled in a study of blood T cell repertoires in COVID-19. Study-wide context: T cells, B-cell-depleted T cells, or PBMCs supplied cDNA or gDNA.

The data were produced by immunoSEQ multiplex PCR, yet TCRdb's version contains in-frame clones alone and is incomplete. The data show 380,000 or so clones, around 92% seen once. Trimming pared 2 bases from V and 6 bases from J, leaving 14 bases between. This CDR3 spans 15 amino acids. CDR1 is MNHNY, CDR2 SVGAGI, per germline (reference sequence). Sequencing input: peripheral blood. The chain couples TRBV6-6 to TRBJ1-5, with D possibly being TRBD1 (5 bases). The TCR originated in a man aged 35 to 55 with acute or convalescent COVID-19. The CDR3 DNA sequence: TGTGCCAGCAGTTACCCAGGGAGGGGCAGTCAGCCCCAGCATTTT. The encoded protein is CASSYPGRGSQPQHF.